This T cell receptor beta chain was observed in a study of T cell responses to AZD1222 COVID-19 vaccine. V was pared by 2 bases and J by 1 base, with 15 bases between. Germline lookup yields CDR1 MGHRA and CDR2 YSYEKL. This CDR3 spans 17 amino acids. In the case of this clone: The antigen remains undetermined.

Findings of the study overall: Of spike-specific TCRs, nearly half reportedly target regions left unmutated in variants. Vaccine-related CD4 TCRs covered spike, predominating at 160-218 and 743-854.

Profiled with immunoSEQ multiplex PCR; TCRdb holds only in-frame clones, not every one. In the table there are around 80,000 clones, 92% of which are singletons. The chain links TRBV4-1 to TRBJ1-3; D perhaps matches TRBD1 (6 bases). The clonotype was recovered from an adult who received the AZD1222 COVID-19 vaccine. The source was peripheral blood, collected 28 days after the second AZD1222 dose. Written as DNA, the CDR3 is TGCGCCAGCAGCCAACCCAGAAGGGGGTCTTCTGGAAACACCATATATTTT. Residues: CASSQPRRGSSGNTIYF.